The next 27 T cell receptor beta chains were all read from a single sample in a study of T cells in Graves' hyperthyroidism and ophthalmopathy. The TCR beta CDR3 regions underwent amplification using RNA transcripts as the source. An initial round of RT-PCR targeting the TCR CDR3 relied on the HTBI primer set. TCRdb itself ran the multiplex PCR reads through MiXCR, one entry per CDR3 protein. The sample carries approximately 560,000 distinct CDR3 sequences, around 42% recorded once. Sequenced material: peripheral blood or thyroid tissue (not recorded which). The receptors originated from a woman aged 18-29 years with Graves' hyperthyroidism.

About this clonotype itself: Since a much larger clone is just one base distant, this may be a read error. The CDR3 nucleotides read TGCAGTGCGTCCGACAGGAGCGATCAGCCCCAGCATTTT. Encoded protein: CSASDRSDQPQHF. V gene TRBV20-1 combines with J gene TRBJ1-5; tentatively, D is TRBD1 (6 bases). This CDR3 has 13 amino acids. V lost 6 bases to trimming and J lost 5 bases, with 14 bases between them. In germline, CDR1 is DFQATT, CDR2 SNEGSKA (reference sequence).

V is TRBV2 and J is TRBJ2-5, with 7 bases matching TRBD1. The germline CDR1 and CDR2 sequences are SNHLY and FYNNEI. Unmatched junction bases numbered 12, after V lost 6 bases and J lost 5 bases. The CDR3 is made up of 15 amino acids. The chain's CDR3 is CASRIRQGISETQYF. The CDR3 coding sequence is TGTGCCAGCAGGATACGACAGGGCATTTCGGAGACCCAGTACTTC.

With regard to this clonotype: This may come from a read error, since a much larger clone is one base off. The chain recombines TRBV29-1 with TRBJ2-7; 9 bases are a match to TRBD2. Germline assignment: CDR1 SQVTM and CDR2 ANQGSEA. There are 15 residues in the CDR3. The CDR3: CSVKERGALHYEQYF. CDR3 DNA sequence: TGCAGCGTTAAAGAGCGGGGGGCCCTCCACTACGAGCAGTACTTC.

The chain combines TRBV19 with TRBJ2-7; possibly TRBD2 for D (6 bases). The germline V gene encodes CDR1 LNHDA and CDR2 SQIVND (reference sequence). Trimming shortened V by 1 base and J by 4 bases, and 14 bases separated the two germline ends. This CDR3 is 15 amino acids long. This CDR3 reads CASSIAASSVYEQYF. The CDR3 DNA is TGTGCCAGTAGTATAGCCGCCTCTAGCGTGTACGAGCAGTACTTC. Variable domain in full (rest from reference TRBV19 and TRBJ2-7): DGGITQSPKYLFRKEGQNVTLSCEQNLNHDAMYWYRQDPGQGLRLIYYSQIVNDFQKGDIAEGYSVSREKKESFPLTVTSAQKNPTAFYLCASSIAASSVYEQYFGPGTRLTVT.

Notes on this clonotype: Germline is not matched at one junction end, which may reflect a read error. CDR3 amino acids: CASSTGGLSHQPQHF. The CDR3 nucleotides read TGTGCCAGCAGCACGGGGGGGCTTAGCCATCAGCCCCAGCATTTT. V gene TRBV2 combines with J gene TRBJ1-5; D might be TRBD1 (6 bases). CDR1 SNHLY and CDR2 FYNNEI come from the germline V gene. The CDR3 length is 15 residues.

This clonotype was seen only a few times. The CDR3 region is CASRSRQGGYTEAFF. CDR3 in DNA: TGTGCCAGCAGGTCCCGACAGGGCGGGTACACTGAAGCTTTCTTT. The rearrangement joins TRBV7-2 to TRBJ1-1, with 7 positions matching TRBD1. In germline, CDR1 is SGHTA, CDR2 FQGNSA. This CDR3 has 15 residues. V was pared by 6 bases and J by 3 bases, with 10 bases of the junction left unmatched.

This clonotype was seen a few times. The CDR3 is CSAKRVNRRTYEQYF. In DNA, the CDR3 is TGCAGTGCTAAGAGGGTTAATAGGCGTACCTACGAGCAGTACTTC. V is TRBV20-1 and J is TRBJ2-7, with D perhaps TRBD2 (5 bases). Trimming left V 4 bases short and J 2 bases short, with 18 bases between. This CDR3 has 15 amino acids. CDR1 and CDR2 (germline): DFQATT, SNEGSKA (reference sequence).

The chain recombines TRBV7-9 with TRBJ2-7; D unclear. This CDR3 has 12 amino acids. CDR1 and CDR2 from the germline V gene are SEHNR and FQNEAQ (reference sequence). V shed 5 bases and J shed 6 bases, with 11 bases lying between them. In DNA, the CDR3 is TGTGCCAGCAGCCCCCCAAGGGCCGAGCAGTACTTC. It codes for CASSPPRAEQYF.

The chain recombines TRBV20-1 with TRBJ2-7, with 9 bases matching TRBD2. V lost 2 bases to trimming and J lost 5 bases; unmatched junction nucleotides: 4. Germline CDR1 reads DFQATT; CDR2 reads SNEGSKA (reference sequence). The CDR3 extends over 13 amino acids. The CDR3 protein is CSARLAGFHEQYF. CDR3 sequence (DNA): TGCAGTGCTAGACTAGCGGGGTTCCACGAGCAGTACTTC.

In its sample, this clonotype was seen many times. The chain has TRBV10-3 and TRBJ2-5, with D perhaps matching TRBD1 (5 bases). There are 13 residues in the CDR3. V dropped 4 bases and J dropped 5 bases, with 11 bases sitting between them. Germline V CDR1 and CDR2: ENHRY, SYGVKD. This CDR3 reads CAISANRMETQYF. The CDR3 DNA sequence: TGTGCCATCAGTGCTAACAGGATGGAGACCCAGTACTTC.

The V gene is TRBV2, the J gene TRBJ1-1, with D unresolved. The length of the CDR3 is 15 residues. V lost 6 bases and J lost 1, with 15 bases in between. CDR1 and CDR2 from the germline V gene are SNHLY and FYNNEI. The CDR3 here is CASSQKTRTNTEAFF. CDR3 DNA sequence: TGTGCCAGCAGCCAGAAAACTAGGACGAACACTGAAGCTTTCTTT.

The V gene is TRBV10-3, the J gene TRBJ2-5; D remains unclear. The germline V gene has CDR1 ENHRY and CDR2 SYGVKD. This CDR3 is built from 9 residues. Trimming took off 5 bases at V and 8 bases at J, with 3 bases between the two ends. The CDR3 sequence: CAISRTQYF. The CDR3, as DNA: TGTGCCATCAGTCGAACCCAGTACTTC.

This clonotype has just one count. The chain has TRBV4-1 and TRBJ1-1; 9 nucleotides line up with TRBD1. Per germline, CDR1 MGHRA and CDR2 YSYEKL. V dropped 5 bases and J dropped 3; count of bases not matched to a gene: 7. The CDR3 extends over 15 amino acids. This CDR3 is CASSLQGAWDTEAFF. The DNA of the CDR3 is TGCGCCAGCAGCTTACAGGGGGCTTGGGACACTGAAGCTTTCTTT.

Points on this clonotype: This may arise from a read error, as a much more abundant clone is one base away. V is TRBV20-1 and J is TRBJ1-6, with no clear D. The CDR3 totals 12 residues. V was pared by 4 bases and J by 8 bases, with 9 bases between. Germline V gene sequence: CDR1 DFQATT, CDR2 SNEGSKA (reference sequence). The CDR3 sequence: CSAIRQDSPLHF. As DNA, the CDR3 is TGCAGTGCTATACGGCAAGATTCACCCCTCCACTTT.

The V and J genes are TRBV10-3 and TRBJ1-2; D is unclear. V lost 10 bases, J lost 4 bases, and 10 bases lay in between. Per germline, CDR1 ENHRY and CDR2 SYGVKD. The CDR3 extends over 11 amino acids. CDR3 nucleotide sequence: TGTGCCACCGCAGGAGGCTATGGCTACACCTTC. Translating it yields CATAGGYGYTF.

With respect to this clonotype: A much larger clone lies one base from this, so it may be a read error. This chain uses TRBV29-1 with TRBJ1-5, with a possible D match to TRBD1 (6 bases). CDR1 and CDR2 from the germline V gene are SQVTM and ANQGSEA. CDR3 size: 13 residues. V lost 0 bases to trimming and J lost 4 bases, with 7 bases between them. CDR3 bases: TGCAGCGTTGAAGATCAGGGGAATCAGCCCCAGCATTTT. Translation: CSVEDQGNQPQHF.

This clonotype was picked up a small number of times. CDR3 sequence (DNA): TGTGCCAGCAGCTTAGGTTTGACAGGGAGGGGTGGCTACACCTTC. Protein product: CASSLGLTGRGGYTF. The chain joins TRBV13 to TRBJ1-2; 7 nucleotides align to TRBD1. Germline-derived CDR1 and CDR2 are PRHDT and FYEKMQ (reference sequence). CDR3 length: 15 amino acids. After removal of 0 bases from V and 7 bases from J, the junction contained 8 bases not matched to a gene.

This clonotype has more than one count but fewer than ten. The chain recombines TRBV7-3 with TRBJ1-2; tentative D call: TRBD1 (6 bases). The germline V and J ends were trimmed by 5 bases and 8 bases, with 18 bases remaining between them. Germline values: CDR1 SGHTA, CDR2 FQGTGA. CDR3 size: 14 residues. This chain's CDR3 is CASSETPGQWGYTF. CDR3 DNA: TGTGCCAGCAGCGAAACGCCGGGACAATGGGGCTACACCTTC. Drawing the rest from reference TRBV7-3 and TRBJ1-2, the complete variable domain is GAGVSQTPSNKVTEKGKYVELRCDPISGHTALYWYRQSLGQGPEFLIYFQGTGAADDSGLPNDRFFAVRPEGSVSTLKIQRTERGDSAVYLCASSETPGQWGYTFGSGTRLTVV.

The rearrangement links TRBV20-1 to TRBJ1-4, with 7 nucleotides matching TRBD1. The CDR3 length is 14 residues. The J segment lost 15 bases and the V segment lost 0 bases, leaving 13 bases of the junction unmatched. Germline V gives CDR1 DFQATT, CDR2 SNEGSKA (reference sequence). CDR3 DNA sequence: TGCAGTGCTAGAGAGAGCAGGGCCAGGGGGAGAGTGTTTTTT. Translated: CSARESRARGRVFF.

This clonotype was counted a few times. With a much larger clone just one base away, this may be a read error. The chain uses TRBV25-1 and TRBJ1-2, with D possibly being TRBD1 (5 bases). With 5 bases removed from V and 2 bases from J, the gap between germline ends came to 12 bases. This CDR3 has 14 residues. The V gene's germline CDR1 is MGHDK and CDR2 SYGVNS. The CDR3 sequence is CASSPRDANYGYTF. The CDR3 DNA is TGTGCCAGCAGTCCCCGGGACGCCAACTATGGCTACACCTTC.

V usage is TRBV6-1 and J usage is TRBJ2-7, with D perhaps matching TRBD1 or TRBD2 (7 bases each). Trimming took 6 bases from V and 5 from J, leaving 20 bases between them. This CDR3 has 15 residues. From germline, CDR1 is MNHNS and CDR2 SASEGT. The DNA of the CDR3 is TGTGCCAGCAGACCGACTAGCAGTCAGGGGGACGAGCAGTACTTC. It specifies CASRPTSSQGDEQYF.

V is TRBV19 and J is TRBJ2-7; D call uncertain. CDR1 and CDR2 from the germline V gene are LNHDA and SQIVND (reference sequence). Trimming left V 3 bases short and J 3 bases short, with 9 bases between. The CDR3 sequence is 13 residues long. The CDR3 loop reads CASSMELSYEQYF. In nucleotides, the CDR3 is TGTGCCAGTAGTATGGAACTAAGCTACGAGCAGTACTTC.

J is TRBJ1-2 and V is TRBV29-1; 7 bases map to TRBD1. This CDR3 is built from 14 residues. Germline lookup yields CDR1 SQVTM and CDR2 ANQGSEA. The junction had 8 bases not matched to a gene; V was cut back by 3 bases and J by 4 bases. CDR3 sequence reads: CSVEEGASPYGYTF. CDR3 DNA sequence: TGCAGCGTTGAGGAGGGGGCTAGTCCCTATGGCTACACCTTC.

This clonotype has only a few counts. The rearrangement uses TRBV5-1 and TRBJ2-7; the D gene is possibly TRBD1 (6 bases). V shed 2 bases and J shed 2 bases, with 11 bases lying between them. The germline gives CDR1 SGHRS, CDR2 YFSETQ. This CDR3 spans 14 amino acids. CDR3 DNA sequence: TGCGCCAGCAGCTTACAGGGCGTCGCCTACGAGCAGTACTTC. Its protein is CASSLQGVAYEQYF.

The V and J genes are TRBV29-1 and TRBJ1-1, with D perhaps matching TRBD1 (6 bases). V lost 8 bases, J lost 3 bases, and 16 bases lay in between. The CDR3 consists of 13 residues. The germline V gene encodes CDR1 SQVTM and CDR2 ANQGSEA. CDR3: CSSDGGAYTEAFF. CDR3 in DNA: TGCAGCTCTGATGGGGGCGCTTACACTGAAGCTTTCTTT. The full variable domain, completed using reference TRBV29-1 and TRBJ1-1, is SAVISQKPSRDICQRGTSLTIQCQVDSQVTMMFWYRQQPGQSLTLIATANQGSEATYESGFVIDKFPISRPNLTFSTLTVSNMSPEDSSIYLCSSDGGAYTEAFFGQGTRLTVV.

This rearrangement joins TRBV25-1 to TRBJ1-6; TRBD1 aligns across 8 bases. Trimming cost V 0 bases and J 8 bases; bases outside gene matches: 3. In germline, CDR1 is MGHDK, CDR2 SYGVNS. CDR3 size: 15 residues. The CDR3 DNA is TGTGCCAGCAGTGAATACCAGGGGGCAGATTCACCCCTCCACTTT. Its translation: CASSEYQGADSPLHF.

This chain links TRBV7-3 with TRBJ1-4, with 9 bases that match TRBD1. Germline V gives CDR1 SGHTA, CDR2 FQGTGA. Losses at the gene ends were 6 bases for V and 8 bases for J; bases not matched to a gene: 4. The CDR3 extends over 13 amino acids. In DNA form, the CDR3 reads TGTGCCAGCAGGGACAGGGGTGTCGAAAAACTGTTTTTT. It translates to CASRDRGVEKLFF.